There are many counts of the clone carrying this T cell receptor beta chain. Its target is unknown. Original processing notes: Samples ranged from about 23,224 to 690,600 TCRs, with a median of 95,638. MiXCR was run by TCRdb on the RACE reads, yielding one entry per CDR3 protein. TCRdb, not the authors, supplied the V and J calls. The repertoire holds about 71,000 distinct CDR3 sequences, with about 9.1% as singletons. The data are from a study of human T cells and chemical hapten exposure. Study summary: Patches that contained 0.01% DPC were applied to the upper back and read at 6 days. Study-level points and caveats: Significantly more large CDR3 similarity clusters arose among expanded TCRs than among controls.

Trimming shortened V by 0 bases and J by 10 bases, and 10 bases separated the two germline ends. This CDR3 region has 13 residues. Germline CDR1 SGHRS, CDR2 YFSETQ. Time point meaning: patch test 1, 2 weeks after DPC sensitization. Treatment: therapeutic diphenylcyclopropenone sensitization with weekly scalp DPC. The sequence was collected from a woman aged 40 to 50 with alopecia areata. Some clones in this sample may be carry-over from other donors' samples. The chain employs TRBV5-1 and TRBJ2-2; D is ambiguous. The input for sequencing was whole blood, taken in connection with sensitization to the hapten diphenylcyclopropenone (DPC). CDR3 DNA sequence: TGCGCCAGCAGCTTGGCCGGTTTTACGGAGCTGTTTTTT. It codes for CASSLAGFTELFF.